This T cell receptor beta chain stems from a study of blood T cell repertoires in COVID-19. Study-wide background: Sites across the United States, Italy and Spain contributed samples from acute and convalescent COVID-19. T cells, B-cell-depleted T cells, or PBMCs provided the cDNA or gDNA that served as material.

The CDR3 runs to 15 residues. V dropped 6 bases and J dropped 6; count of bases not matched to a gene: 11. Germline V lookup: CDR1 MNHEY, CDR2 SMNVEV (reference sequence). As handled by the study authors: Estimation of nucleated cell counts relied on the amplification of reference gene primers. Sequenced by immunoSEQ multiplex PCR; TCRdb stores in-frame clones only, minus some. V and J calls and clone size follow that table, whereas D and trimming were derived from the DNA. Altogether some 200,000 clones are present, about 70% being singletons, with the ten largest covering approximately 8.6%. Sequencing was carried out using peripheral blood. The receptor was isolated from a woman between 45 and 65 years old with active or convalescent COVID-19. The V and J genes are TRBV27 and TRBJ1-5; 7 bases are a match to TRBD1. CDR3 sequence: CASSPRQGAGQPQHF. The DNA of the CDR3 is TGTGCCAGCAGCCCCCGACAGGGAGCCGGTCAGCCCCAGCATTTT.